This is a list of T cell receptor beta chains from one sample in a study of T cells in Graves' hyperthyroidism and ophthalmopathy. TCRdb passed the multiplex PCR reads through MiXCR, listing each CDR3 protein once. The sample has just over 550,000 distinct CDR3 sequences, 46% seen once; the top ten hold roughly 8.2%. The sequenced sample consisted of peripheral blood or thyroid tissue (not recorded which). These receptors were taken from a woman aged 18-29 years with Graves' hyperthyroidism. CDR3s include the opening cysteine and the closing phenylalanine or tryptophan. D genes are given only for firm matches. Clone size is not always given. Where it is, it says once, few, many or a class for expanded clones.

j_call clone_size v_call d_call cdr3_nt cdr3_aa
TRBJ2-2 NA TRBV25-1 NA TGTGCCAGCAGCCAAGCAGAGGGAACCGGGGAGCTGTTTTTT CASSQAEGTGELFF
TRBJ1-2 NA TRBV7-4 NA TGTGCCAGCAGCCCCGGGACGGGCGAGGCTAACTATGGCTACACCTTC CASSPGTGEANYGYTF
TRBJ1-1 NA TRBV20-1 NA TGCAGTGCTAGAGATCCGAATTGGGGTCATGAGTCGAACACTGAAGCTTTCTTT CSARDPNWGHESNTEAFF
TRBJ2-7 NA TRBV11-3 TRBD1 TGTGCCAGCAGCTTAGGAACAGGGGGTTATCACGAGCAGTACTTC CASSLGTGGYHEQYF
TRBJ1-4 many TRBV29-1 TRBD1 TGCAGCGGAAGACAGGGTTCGGATGAAAAACTGTTTTTT CSGRQGSDEKLFF
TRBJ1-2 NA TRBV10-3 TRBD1 TGTGCCATAAAGACAGGGGGCGGTTATGGCTACACCTTC CAIKTGGGYGYTF
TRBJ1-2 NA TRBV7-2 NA TGTGCCAGCAGCCAAGAGGAGGCAGGCGGCTACACCTTC CASSQEEAGGYTF
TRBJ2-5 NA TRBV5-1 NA TGCGCCAGCACCCCCGGACCCAAACAAGAGACCCAGTACTTC CASTPGPKQETQYF
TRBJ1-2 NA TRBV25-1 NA TGTGCCAGCAGTTTGTCGAGCGAGTATGGCTACACCTTC CASSLSSEYGYTF
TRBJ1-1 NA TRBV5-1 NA TGCGCCAGCAGCCCAGCATTAGATAGGAACACTGAAGCTTTCTTT CASSPALDRNTEAFF
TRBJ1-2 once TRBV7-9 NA TGTGCCAGCAGCTTAGCATCAAGGGGCTACGCCTTC CASSLASRGYAF
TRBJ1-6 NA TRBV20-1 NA TGCAGCTTAGGAGTAGACAGCGCCTATTCACCCCTCCACTTT CSLGVDSAYSPLHF
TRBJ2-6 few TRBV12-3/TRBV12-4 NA TGTGCCAGCAGTCTGCTCGGCGAGGTCTCTGGGGCCAACGTCCTGACTTTC CASSLLGEVSGANVLTF